The 31 T cell receptor beta chains listed next were all sequenced from one sample in a study of cytomegalovirus exposure and HLA in healthy donors. PCR used 60 Vbeta primers and 13 Jbeta primers. Libraries were prepared by immunoSEQ multiplex PCR; TCRdb keeps only in-frame clonotypes and omits some of them. Seen here are 150,000 to 200,000 clones, roughly four fifths observed once, and the top ten hold approximately 3.1%. The sample comprised PBMCs. All receptors derive from a woman in her forties in good health and CMV-seronegative.

This clone has a single count. V and J are TRBV27 and TRBJ2-1, with 8 bases lining up with TRBD2. With V trimmed by 7 bases and J by 8 bases, 7 bases remained unmatched. The CDR3 is 13 amino acids. Germline V gene sequence: CDR1 MNHEY, CDR2 SMNVEV (reference sequence). The CDR3 coding sequence is TGTGCCAGCACCTCTCGGGGGGGCCATGAGCAGTTCTTC. Amino acids: CASTSRGGHEQFF.

The V and J genes are TRBV5-4 and TRBJ1-2; 7 bases are shared with TRBD1. Germline lookup yields CDR1 SGHNT and CDR2 YYREEE (reference sequence). Trimming cost V 2 bases and J 0 bases; bases outside gene matches: 4. This CDR3 is built from 15 residues. CDR3 DNA sequence: TGTGCCAGCAGCTTAGGGGGCGCAGCTAACTATGGCTACACCTTC. It encodes CASSLGGAANYGYTF.

The gene calls are TRBV18 and TRBJ1-5, with a possible D match to TRBD1 (6 bases). The CDR3 length is 17 residues. Per the germline V gene, CDR1 is KGHSH and CDR2 is LQKENI. V lost 3 bases to trimming and J lost 0 bases, with 15 bases between them. CDR3 sequence (DNA): TGTGCCAGCTCACCGTTCGGACAGTCGAATAGCAATCAGCCCCAGCATTTT. It is translated as CASSPFGQSNSNQPQHF.

The chain has TRBV25-1 and TRBJ1-6; weak D call: TRBD1 (6 bases). The CDR3 has 16 residues. V shed 3 bases and J shed 4 bases, with 13 bases lying between them. In germline, CDR1 is MGHDK, CDR2 SYGVNS. The CDR3 is CASSDGGAPYNSPLHF. The CDR3 DNA is TGTGCCAGCAGTGACGGGGGGGCGCCGTATAATTCACCCCTCCACTTT.

The sample holds one count of this clone. The CDR3 sequence is CASSVTIGQTPNEKLFF. Written as DNA, the CDR3 is TGTGCCAGCAGCGTGACGATTGGACAGACTCCTAATGAAAAACTGTTTTTT. The V call is TRBV7-6, the J call TRBJ1-4; possible D gene TRBD1, 6 bases. This CDR3 is built from 17 residues. CDR1 is SGHVS, CDR2 FNYEAQ, per germline. V lost 5 bases and J 3 bases, leaving 19 bases between the germline ends. Filled out from reference TRBV7-6 and TRBJ1-4, the complete variable domain reads GAGVSQSPRYKVTKRGQDVALRCDPISGHVSLYWYRQALGQGPEFLTYFNYEAQQDKSGLPNDRFSAERPEGSISTLTIQRTEQRDSAMYRCASSVTIGQTPNEKLFFGSGTQLSVL.

The V call is TRBV5-4, the J call TRBJ1-2; no definite D call. The CDR3 is made up of 13 amino acids. Germline values: CDR1 SGHNT, CDR2 YYREEE (reference sequence). V was cut by 5 bases and J by 6 bases, with 14 bases left in between. CDR3 region: CASRRELTDGYTF. The CDR3 bases are TGTGCCAGCAGGCGTGAACTAACGGATGGCTACACCTTC.

Here the CDR3 reads CASKRDSLNTEAFF. The CDR3 bases are TGTGCCAGTAAACGGGACAGCCTGAACACTGAAGCTTTCTTT. The chain links TRBV19 to TRBJ1-1; 7 nucleotides agree with TRBD1. The CDR3 covers 14 residues. V dropped 7 bases and J dropped 0; count of bases not matched to a gene: 5. The germline V gene has CDR1 LNHDA and CDR2 SQIVND (reference sequence).

This chain connects TRBV6-6 to TRBJ2-5, with TRBD1 matching over 9 bases. Trimming took 2 bases from V and 3 from J; bases not matched to a gene: 4. From germline, CDR1 is MNHNY and CDR2 SVGAGI (reference sequence). The CDR3 loop spans 15 amino acids. In nucleotides, the CDR3 is TGTGCCAGCAGTTACGTACAGGGGGCTAAAGAGACCCAGTACTTC. It translates to CASSYVQGAKETQYF.

The chain uses TRBV4-1 and TRBJ1-1; 7 nucleotides match TRBD1. J gave up 4 bases and V 3 bases, and 8 bases lay outside the gene matches. Germline V lookup: CDR1 MGHRA, CDR2 YSYEKL. The CDR3 totals 15 residues. The DNA of the CDR3 is TGCGCCAGCAGCCACTCAGGGGGGAAGAGCACTGAAGCTTTCTTT. It is translated as CASSHSGGKSTEAFF.

This clone was detected a few times. The V call is TRBV19, the J call TRBJ1-1, with D unresolved. The CDR3 is made up of 14 amino acids. Trimming took 11 bases from V and 0 from J, leaving 16 bases between them. Germline V gene sequence: CDR1 LNHDA, CDR2 SQIVND (reference sequence). The DNA for the CDR3 is TGTGCCTCCTCACGAGGATTACTGAACACTGAAGCTTTCTTT. This codes for CASSRGLLNTEAFF.

The chain uses TRBV5-1 and TRBJ2-1, with TRBD2 matching over 9 bases. Trimming took 3 bases from V and 9 from J; bases not matched to a gene: 7. Per germline, CDR1 SGHRS and CDR2 YFSETQ. The CDR3 covers 14 residues. The CDR3 spells CASSWRERGAEQFF. In nucleotides, the CDR3 is TGCGCCAGCAGCTGGCGGGAGCGGGGGGCTGAGCAGTTCTTC. Combining the CDR3 with reference TRBV5-1 and TRBJ2-1 gives the whole variable domain KAGVTQTPRYLIKTRGQQVTLSCSPISGHRSVSWYQQTPGQGLQFLFEYFSETQRNKGNFPGRFSGRQFSNSRSEMNVSTLELGDSALYLCASSWRERGAEQFFGPGTRLTVL.

V usage is TRBV7-9 and J usage is TRBJ2-7; D may be TRBD2 (6 bases). CDR1 is SEHNR, CDR2 FQNEAQ, per germline (reference sequence). CDR3 size: 15 residues. The germline V and J ends were trimmed by 0 bases and 7 bases, with 16 bases remaining between them. CDR3 amino acids: CASSLASGGEKEQYF. In nucleotides, the CDR3 is TGTGCCAGCAGCTTAGCCTCCGGGGGAGAAAAGGAGCAGTACTTC.

The CDR3 is CASSSRQSRNEKLFF. CDR3 nucleotides: TGTGCCAGCTCCTCCCGACAGAGTCGTAATGAAAAACTGTTTTTT. The chain couples TRBV18 to TRBJ1-4; tentative D call: TRBD1 (5 bases). The CDR3 spans 15 residues. Trimming removed 6 bases from V and 4 bases from J, with 15 bases in between. In germline, CDR1 is KGHSH, CDR2 LQKENI.

The chain has TRBV18 and TRBJ1-6; 7 nucleotides agree with TRBD1. Germline assignment: CDR1 KGHSH and CDR2 LQKENI. V lost 3 bases, J lost 7 bases, and 12 bases stayed unmatched. The CDR3 consists of 17 residues. CDR3 amino acids: CASSPKTSTGINSPLHF. For the CDR3, the DNA is TGTGCCAGCTCACCCAAAACTTCGACAGGGATCAATTCACCCCTCCACTTT.

The chain is built from TRBV5-6 and TRBJ1-1, with D unresolved. Germline CDR1 and CDR2: SGHDT and YYEEEE. The CDR3 has 17 amino acids. V dropped 0 bases and J dropped 5 bases, with 20 bases sitting between them. The CDR3 bases are TGTGCCAGCAGCTTGGAATTCGGGGAAGTAAGAGGGACTGAAGCTTTCTTT. Its protein is CASSLEFGEVRGTEAFF.

This rearrangement joins TRBV5-4 to TRBJ1-6; 8 positions match TRBD1. The germline V gene has CDR1 SGHNT and CDR2 YYREEE (reference sequence). The junction had 10 bases not matched to a gene; V was cut back by 5 bases and J by 6 bases. CDR3 length: 16 residues. The CDR3 region is CASRLRQGSSNSPLHF. Written as DNA, the CDR3 is TGTGCCAGCAGGTTAAGACAGGGGAGTAGTAATTCACCCCTCCACTTT. The whole variable domain, filled in from reference TRBV5-4 and TRBJ1-6, reads ETGVTQSPTHLIKTRGQQVTLRCSSQSGHNTVSWYQQALGQGPQFIFQYYREEENGRGNFPPRFSGLQFPNYSSELNVNALELDDSALYLCASRLRQGSSNSPLHFGNGTRLTVT.

The CDR3 bases are TGTGCCAGCAGTAGGGGAGACAGGGTCAACGAGCAGTACTTC. It encodes CASSRGDRVNEQYF. The V and J genes are TRBV27 and TRBJ2-5, with 7 nucleotides matching TRBD1. The J call may be in error: the DNA end matches TRBJ2-7 better. CDR3 length equals 14 residues. Germline CDR1 MNHEY, CDR2 SMNVEV (reference sequence).

The chain employs TRBV19 and TRBJ2-5; D is perhaps TRBD2 (6 bases). The CDR3 spans 15 residues. Per germline, CDR1 LNHDA and CDR2 SQIVND (reference sequence). V lost 3 bases to trimming and J lost 4 bases, with 15 bases between them. CDR3 sequence (DNA): TGTGCCAGTAGTATTCTGGGAGGAATCGGAGAGACCCAGTACTTC. Translation: CASSILGGIGETQYF.

The rearrangement links TRBV5-1 to TRBJ2-7; 12 nucleotides match TRBD1. This CDR3 contains 14 residues. V was clipped by 4 bases and J by 7 bases; unmatched bases: 6. Germline-derived CDR1 and CDR2 are SGHRS and YFSETQ. In nucleotides, the CDR3 is TGCGCCAGCAGCGAGGGACAGGGGGCGGGTGAGCAGTACTTC. This sequence encodes CASSEGQGAGEQYF.

This clone was seen only a few times. The V and J genes are TRBV27 and TRBJ2-3; TRBD2 matches 10 bases. This CDR3 region has 14 residues. Unmatched junction bases numbered 5, after V lost 7 bases and J lost 4 bases. CDR1 is MNHEY and CDR2 is SMNVEV in the germline V gene (reference sequence). The CDR3 coding sequence is TGTGCCAGCACTGAGCGGGGGGGCCCAGATACGCAGTATTTT. Amino acids: CASTERGGPDTQYF.

This clone was recorded only once. This sequence joins TRBV19 and TRBJ2-4, with 11 bases lining up with TRBD1. J lost 1 base, V lost 4 bases, and 9 bases had no gene match. This CDR3 region has 18 residues. Looked up from germline, CDR1 is LNHDA and CDR2 is SQIVND (reference sequence). DNA for the CDR3: TGTGCCAGTAGTACCCTAGGACAGGGGGCGAAGGCCAAAAACATTCAGTACTTC. It encodes CASSTLGQGAKAKNIQYF.

The chain combines TRBV7-9 with TRBJ2-5, with D possibly TRBD1 on 5 matching bases. The CDR3 is made up of 14 amino acids. V was pared by 5 bases and J by 0 bases, with 10 bases between. The germline V gene encodes CDR1 SEHNR and CDR2 FQNEAQ (reference sequence). CDR3: CASSPTVYQETQYF. The CDR3 nucleotides are TGTGCCAGCAGCCCGACAGTGTACCAAGAGACCCAGTACTTC. The full variable domain, its missing parts supplied by reference TRBV7-9 and TRBJ2-5, is DTGVSQNPRHKITKRGQNVTFRCDPISEHNRLYWYRQTLGQGPEFLTYFQNEAQLEKSRLLSDRFSAERPKGSFSTLEIQRTEQGDSAMYLCASSPTVYQETQYFGPGTRLLVL.

The V and J genes are TRBV5-1 and TRBJ2-7; D call uncertain. CDR1 is SGHRS, CDR2 YFSETQ, per germline. The CDR3 runs 14 residues. V was shortened by 2 bases and J by 0 bases, with 9 bases between the two germline ends. The CDR3 loop is CASSLVTDSYEQYF. The DNA for the CDR3 is TGCGCCAGCAGCTTAGTTACAGACTCCTACGAGCAGTACTTC.

This chain uses TRBV7-4 with TRBJ1-4; 7 nucleotides agree with TRBD1. This CDR3 has 19 residues. CDR1 and CDR2 (germline): SGHVT, SQSDAQ. Losses at the gene ends were 5 bases for V and 7 bases for J; bases not matched to a gene: 22. CDR3 nucleotides: TGTGCCAGCAGCCTTCATGAACCGGGACAGAACCTACTGGGTGAAAAACTGTTTTTT. This sequence encodes CASSLHEPGQNLLGEKLFF.

The CDR3 loop reads CASSLAGNLDGYTF. The CDR3 coding sequence is TGCGCCAGCAGCTTGGCCGGGAATTTGGATGGCTACACCTTC. This chain uses TRBV5-1 with TRBJ1-2; D gene unclear. CDR3 size: 14 residues. V lost 0 bases to trimming and J lost 6 bases, with 12 bases between them. In germline, CDR1 is SGHRS, CDR2 YFSETQ.

The chain is built from TRBV11-2 and TRBJ2-1; D is unresolved. Germline V gene data show CDR1 as SGHAT and CDR2 as FQNNGV. The CDR3 contains 13 residues. Trimming removed 3 bases at V and 9 bases at J, with 12 bases between. CDR3 nucleotide sequence: TGTGCCAGCAGCTTGTTTCGTCCGGGTGAGCAGTTCTTC. It codes for CASSLFRPGEQFF. Full variable domain (remainder filled in from reference TRBV11-2 and TRBJ2-1): EAGVAQSPRYKIIEKRQSVAFWCNPISGHATLYWYQQILGQGPKLLIQFQNNGVVDDSQLPKDRFSAERLKGVDSTLKIQPAKLEDSAVYLCASSLFRPGEQFFGPGTRLTVL.

Notes on this clone: One end of the junction does not line up with germline, which may come from a read error. V is TRBV5-6 and J is TRBJ2-4, with TRBD1 matching over 9 bases. Germline-derived CDR1 and CDR2 are SGHDT and YYEEEE. CDR3 length equals 14 residues. The CDR3 spells CASSLSPGTGSVDF. For the CDR3, the DNA is TGTGCCAGCAGCTTAAGTCCCGGGACAGGGTCGGTTGACTTC.

This clone was seen a handful of times. The chain links TRBV10-3 to TRBJ2-7; 15 bases line up with TRBD2. Per the germline V gene, CDR1 is ENHRY and CDR2 is SYGVKD. The CDR3 covers 24 residues. Trimming took 3 bases from V and 2 from J; bases not matched to a gene: 26. In nucleotides, the CDR3 is TGTGCCATCAGTGATTTGGGCAAGGACAGGGGGCCTCGGACTAGCGGGGGGGGACCCTACGAGCAGTACTTC. The encoded protein is CAISDLGKDRGPRTSGGGPYEQYF.

This clone turned up a few times. The rearrangement uses TRBV6-1 and TRBJ1-2, with a tentative D call TRBD1 (6 bases). V was cut by 9 bases and J by 3 bases, with 14 bases left in between. Germline values: CDR1 MNHNS, CDR2 SASEGT. The CDR3 runs 13 residues. The CDR3 DNA sequence: TGTGCCAGTTCACTAACAGGGTACTATGGCTACACCTTC. This codes for CASSLTGYYGYTF.

This clone has only one observation. The chain links TRBV27 to TRBJ2-3; 9 positions match TRBD2. Germline V gene data show CDR1 as MNHEY and CDR2 as SMNVEV (reference sequence). J lost 2 bases, V lost 5 bases, and 5 bases had no gene match. This CDR3 comprises 15 residues. This CDR3 is CASSPTSGITDTQYF. As DNA, the CDR3 is TGTGCCAGCAGTCCGACTAGCGGTATCACAGATACGCAGTATTTT.

This sequence joins TRBV19 and TRBJ1-2; weak D call: TRBD1 (6 bases). The length of the CDR3 is 15 residues. CDR1 and CDR2 (germline): LNHDA, SQIVND (reference sequence). V lost 3 bases and J lost 2, with 13 bases in between. This chain's CDR3 is CASSMTGLLNYGYTF. DNA of the CDR3: TGTGCCAGTAGTATGACAGGTCTACTCAACTATGGCTACACCTTC.